The 32 T cell receptor beta chains below were found in one sample sequenced in a study of T-cell memory formation after mild COVID-19. TCRdb re-called the 5' RACE reads with MiXCR, one entry per CDR3 protein. Of some 250,000 distinct CDR3 sequences in the sample, 8% to 10% were seen once. The sequenced sample was PBMCs or a T cell subset sorted from them (not recorded which). The receptors originated from a man aged 18 to 30 who had mild COVID-19 (a few samples of this study predate the infection). Cell type and time point are not known.

This clonotype was recorded many times. This rearrangement joins TRBV29-1 to TRBJ2-1, with no clear D. This CDR3 is 12 amino acids long. The V and J ends lost 3 bases and 4 bases respectively, with 7 bases between them. Germline CDR1 and CDR2: SQVTM and ANQGSEA. The CDR3 DNA reads as TGCAGCGTTGACAGGCGGTACAATGAGCAGTTCTTC. It specifies CSVDRRYNEQFF.

The CDR3 loop reads CASSLRGGYDYGYTF. The CDR3 DNA follows: TGTGCCAGCAGCCTCCGGGGGGGGTATGACTATGGCTACACCTTC. This chain joins TRBV7-9 and TRBJ1-2; a weak D match, TRBD1 (5 bases). The CDR3 is 15 residues long. Trimming took 5 bases from V and 3 from J, leaving 16 bases between them. CDR1 and CDR2 from the germline V gene are SEHNR and FQNEAQ (reference sequence). Complete variable domain (other parts from reference TRBV7-9 and TRBJ1-2): DTGVSQNPRHKITKRGQNVTFRCDPISEHNRLYWYRQTLGQGPEFLTYFQNEAQLEKSRLLSDRFSAERPKGSFSTLEIQRTEQGDSAMYLCASSLRGGYDYGYTFGSGTRLTVV.

This chain connects TRBV5-6 to TRBJ2-7, with 8 bases aligning to TRBD2. V was pared by 4 bases and J by 2 bases, with 5 bases of the junction left unmatched. Germline V gene lookup returns CDR1 SGHDT and CDR2 YYEEEE. This CDR3 comprises 14 residues. The chain's CDR3 is CASSAGLGAYEQYF. CDR3 in DNA: TGTGCCAGCAGCGCGGGACTAGGAGCCTACGAGCAGTACTTC. The entire variable domain, with the rest obtained from reference TRBV5-6 and TRBJ2-7, is as follows: DAGVTQSPTHLIKTRGQQVTLRCSPKSGHDTVSWYQQALGQGPQFIFQYYEEEERQRGNFPDRFSGHQFPNYSSELNVNALLLGDSALYLCASSAGLGAYEQYFGPGTRLTVT.

This clonotype was observed a handful of times. This chain connects TRBV24-1 to TRBJ1-2, with D unclear. Germline V lookup: CDR1 KGHDR, CDR2 SFDVKD. This CDR3 region has 13 residues. V was trimmed by 4 bases and J by 1 base, leaving 6 bases between them. CDR3 nucleotides: TGTGCCACCAGTGACAACAATAACTATGGCTACACCTTC. This gives the protein CATSDNNNYGYTF.

The rearrangement links TRBV4-1 to TRBJ1-5; no clear D. Between the trimmed V and J ends, which lost 2 bases and 7 bases, there was a span of 15 bases. Germline-derived CDR1 and CDR2 are MGHRA and YSYEKL. CDR3 size: 15 residues. CDR3 protein: CASSQQPPGEQPQHF. Here the CDR3 DNA reads TGCGCCAGCAGCCAACAACCCCCCGGGGAACAGCCCCAGCATTTT.

This clonotype was found a few times. This sequence joins TRBV3-1 and TRBJ1-1; D uncertain. CDR1 is LGHDT and CDR2 is YNNKEL in the germline V gene (reference sequence). Trimming removed 1 base from V and 7 bases from J, with 16 bases in between. The CDR3 sequence is 15 residues long. CDR3: CASSQARSFVNEAFF. The CDR3, as DNA: TGTGCCAGCAGCCAAGCCCGGTCCTTCGTTAATGAAGCTTTCTTT.

Ten or more counts support this clonotype. The chain links TRBV12-3 or TRBV12-4 to TRBJ2-1, with unresolved D. There are 14 residues in the CDR3. The V and J ends lost 5 bases and 10 bases respectively, with 18 bases between them. This chain's CDR3 is CASSPQFVGGEQFF. CDR3 sequence (DNA): TGTGCCAGCAGTCCTCAATTCGTGGGTGGGGAGCAGTTCTTC.

The V call is TRBV7-9, the J call TRBJ2-7, with D perhaps matching TRBD1 or TRBD2 (6 bases each). The ends were cut back, 7 bases at V and 5 bases at J, with 12 bases in the middle. Germline V gene lookup returns CDR1 SEHNR and CDR2 FQNEAQ (reference sequence). The CDR3 is 12 amino acids. In DNA form, the CDR3 reads TGTGCCAGCACCGGGGGCGGCCACGAGCAGTACTTC. Encoded protein: CASTGGGHEQYF.

The chain carries TRBV4-3 and TRBJ1-6; the D gene is possibly TRBD1 (5 bases). CDR1 is LGHNA, CDR2 YSLEER, per germline. The V end lost 0 bases, the J end lost 5 bases, and 14 bases lay between the germline ends. There are 17 residues in the CDR3. CDR3 nucleotide sequence: TGCGCCAGCAGCCAAGAGGGGCCGGGGAGCAATAATTCACCCCTCCACTTT. Translation: CASSQEGPGSNNSPLHF.

This clonotype turned up a few times. V is TRBV6-1 and J is TRBJ1-4; weak D call: TRBD1 (5 bases). CDR1 and CDR2 (germline): MNHNS, SASEGT. The CDR3 sequence is 14 residues long. Trimming stripped 6 bases from V and 3 bases from J, with 11 bases between. CDR3 DNA: TGTGCCAGCAGGCCGGGACCGGCTAATGAAAAACTGTTTTTT. Its translation: CASRPGPANEKLFF.

The gene calls are TRBV10-3 and TRBJ1-6; D is perhaps TRBD1 (5 bases). Germline CDR1 and CDR2: ENHRY and SYGVKD. With 10 bases removed from V and 5 bases from J, the gap between germline ends came to 18 bases. This CDR3 region has 15 residues. The CDR3 DNA reads TGTGCCACCCACCGAAGCCTCAGGGATAATTCACCCCTCCACTTT. Protein: CATHRSLRDNSPLHF.

V gene TRBV29-1 combines with J gene TRBJ2-7; D gene uncertain. The germline gives CDR1 SQVTM, CDR2 ANQGSEA. CDR3 length: 15 residues. V gave up 1 base and J gave up 1 base, with 14 bases separating them. The CDR3 DNA reads TGCAGCGTTGAAGCTTGGGATGACGGATCCTACGAGCAGTACGTC. Amino acids: CSVEAWDDGSYEQYV.

This clonotype was counted between two and nine times. Here the CDR3 reads CASSFWTGHSGNTIYF. The CDR3 DNA reads TGTGCCAGCAGCTTCTGGACAGGGCACTCTGGAAACACCATATATTTT. The J gene is TRBJ1-3, the V gene TRBV7-9, with 8 bases aligning to TRBD1. The CDR3 totals 16 residues. Germline V lookup: CDR1 SEHNR, CDR2 FQNEAQ (reference sequence). Unmatched junction bases numbered 4, after V lost 3 bases and J lost 0 bases.

This rearrangement joins TRBV2 to TRBJ2-3; 10 bases fit TRBD1. CDR3 length: 15 amino acids. Germline V CDR1 and CDR2: SNHLY, FYNNEI. V gave up 10 bases and J gave up 4 bases; unmatched junction bases: 11. In nucleotides, the CDR3 is TGTGCCACGACCCCCCGACAGGGGGCCTCAGATACGCAGTATTTT. Protein: CATTPRQGASDTQYF.

The sample holds a few counts of this clonotype. The chain joins TRBV18 to TRBJ2-2; no definite D call. V was shortened by 3 bases and J by 0 bases, with 14 bases between the two germline ends. Germline lookup yields CDR1 KGHSH and CDR2 LQKENI. CDR3 length equals 17 residues. The CDR3 here is CASSPAHAPANTGELFF. For the CDR3, the DNA is TGTGCCAGCTCACCGGCGCATGCGCCCGCGAACACCGGGGAGCTGTTTTTT.

This clonotype has only a few counts. The chain employs TRBV7-2 and TRBJ1-1; 8 nucleotides align to TRBD1. The V and J ends lost 3 bases and 1 base, in that order; junction bases with no gene match: 1. The CDR3 runs to 14 residues. Germline-derived CDR1 and CDR2 are SGHTA and FQGNSA. The CDR3 protein is CASSLDRENTEAFF. The CDR3 DNA is TGTGCCAGCAGCTTGGACAGGGAGAACACTGAAGCTTTCTTT.

This clonotype occurred a few times. The V gene is TRBV29-1, the J gene TRBJ1-1; D gene uncertain. CDR1 and CDR2 from the germline V gene are SQVTM and ANQGSEA. This CDR3 is 12 amino acids long. V was cut by 3 bases and J by 1 base, with 6 bases left in between. The CDR3: CSVDTENTEAFF. The CDR3 DNA follows: TGCAGCGTTGACACAGAGAACACTGAAGCTTTCTTT.

This clonotype was picked up many times. The chain employs TRBV3-1 and TRBJ2-3, with 10 bases identical to TRBD2. The CDR3 sequence is 14 residues long. The trim removed 5 bases at V and 3 bases at J, leaving 2 bases unmatched. Looked up from germline, CDR1 is LGHDT and CDR2 is YNNKEL (reference sequence). Here the CDR3 reads CASSTSGATDTQYF. The CDR3 bases are TGTGCCAGCAGCACTAGCGGGGCAACAGATACGCAGTATTTT.

The sample holds many counts of this clonotype. The chain recombines TRBV29-1 with TRBJ2-3; 8 bases are shared with TRBD1. Germline V gives CDR1 SQVTM, CDR2 ANQGSEA. The J segment lost 3 bases and the V segment lost 1 base, leaving 9 bases of the junction unmatched. The CDR3 consists of 16 residues. The CDR3 DNA reads as TGCAGCGTTGAAGTATGGGACAGGACAGGTACAGATACGCAGTATTTT. Translated, it gives CSVEVWDRTGTDTQYF.

This clonotype has just a few counts. CDR3 DNA sequence: TGCAGTGCTAGAGATCCCGCCGCGGGCCAAGAGACCCAGTACTTC. Translation gives CSARDPAAGQETQYF. The gene calls are TRBV20-1 and TRBJ2-5; perhaps TRBD2 as D (5 bases). The CDR3 runs 15 residues. Trimming took 0 bases from V and 1 from J, leaving 12 bases between them. CDR1 and CDR2 from the germline V gene are DFQATT and SNEGSKA (reference sequence).

The V call is TRBV9, the J call TRBJ2-7; no firm D call. Germline V gene sequence: CDR1 SGDLS, CDR2 YYNGEE. The V end lost 3 bases, the J end lost 9 bases, and 13 bases lay between the germline ends. The CDR3 sequence is 12 residues long. As DNA, the CDR3 is TGTGCCAGCAGCGCGGACGGCGCGGCGCAGTACTTC. Amino acid sequence: CASSADGAAQYF. Based on the CDR3 plus reference TRBV9 and TRBJ2-7, the full variable domain is DSGVTQTPKHLITATGQRVTLRCSPRSGDLSVYWYQQSLDQGLQFLIQYYNGEERAKGNILERFSAQQFPDLHSELNLSSLELGDSALYFCASSADGAAQYFGPGTRLTVT.

This chain joins TRBV7-9 and TRBJ2-1, with D possibly being TRBD1 (7 bases). The CDR3 spans 12 residues. Germline values: CDR1 SEHNR, CDR2 FQNEAQ (reference sequence). Trimming left V 4 bases short and J 8 bases short, with 9 bases between. CDR3 nucleotide sequence: TGTGCCAGCAGCTCCAGGGGGGATGAGCAGTTCTTC. Amino acids: CASSSRGDEQFF.

This clonotype was counted between two and nine times. The chain is built from TRBV5-1 and TRBJ2-7; 12 bases line up with TRBD1. Trimming at V came to 7 bases and at J to 7 bases, leaving 9 bases not matched to a gene. The CDR3 runs to 14 residues. Germline values: CDR1 SGHRS, CDR2 YFSETQ. The CDR3 DNA sequence: TGCGCCAGCGCCTCCGGGACAGGGGGCGGTGAGCAGTACTTC. Its translation is CASASGTGGGEQYF. Full variable domain (remainder filled in from reference TRBV5-1 and TRBJ2-7): KAGVTQTPRYLIKTRGQQVTLSCSPISGHRSVSWYQQTPGQGLQFLFEYFSETQRNKGNFPGRFSGRQFSNSRSEMNVSTLELGDSALYLCASASGTGGGEQYFGPGTRLTVT.

The DNA for the CDR3 is TGTGCCAGCAGCCCCGGGGTGTCCTCAGCCAACACCGGGGAGCTGTTTTTT. Its translation: CASSPGVSSANTGELFF. The genes are TRBV7-2 and TRBJ2-2, with D perhaps matching TRBD2 (5 bases). Germline CDR1 SGHTA, CDR2 FQGNSA. The CDR3 has 17 amino acids. V was trimmed by 5 bases and J by 2 bases, leaving 18 bases between them.

In this sample, this clonotype turned up a few times. The chain recombines TRBV7-9 with TRBJ2-1; either TRBD1 or TRBD2 may fit D (5 bases each). The V and J ends lost 5 bases and 8 bases respectively, with 10 bases between them. The CDR3 runs to 12 residues. Per germline, CDR1 SEHNR and CDR2 FQNEAQ (reference sequence). The CDR3 coding sequence is TGTGCCAGCAGCACCGAGGGGCATGAGCAGTTCTTC. Translation gives CASSTEGHEQFF.

This clonotype was found many times. V usage is TRBV28 and J usage is TRBJ2-7, with D possibly being TRBD2 (6 bases). From germline, CDR1 is MDHEN and CDR2 SYDVKM. This CDR3 is 13 amino acids long. Trimming shortened V by 7 bases and J by 5 bases, and 15 bases separated the two germline ends. The DNA for the CDR3 is TGTGCCAGCATCCGGGGGTTTGAGGACGAGCAGTACTTC. Amino acids: CASIRGFEDEQYF. Filled out from reference TRBV28 and TRBJ2-7, the complete variable domain reads DVKVTQSSRYLVKRTGEKVFLECVQDMDHENMFWYRQDPGLGLRLIYFSYDVKMKEKGDIPEGYSVSREKKERFSLILESASTNQTSMYLCASIRGFEDEQYFGPGTRLTVT.

This clonotype occurred a few times. The rearrangement uses TRBV20-1 and TRBJ1-1; D is perhaps TRBD1 (6 bases). This CDR3 region has 17 residues. Germline CDR1 reads DFQATT; CDR2 reads SNEGSKA (reference sequence). Trimming removed 0 bases at V and 5 bases at J, with 22 bases between. The CDR3 sequence is CSARDRGGRGSWTEAFF. Written as DNA, the CDR3 is TGCAGTGCTAGAGATCGGGGGGGCCGGGGGAGTTGGACTGAAGCTTTCTTT.

There are a few counts of this clonotype. The rearrangement joins TRBV5-1 to TRBJ2-3; 13 nucleotides agree with TRBD2. Germline V gene data show CDR1 as SGHRS and CDR2 as YFSETQ. The junction had 7 bases not matched to a gene; V was cut back by 4 bases and J by 2 bases. The CDR3 is 17 residues long. The DNA of the CDR3 is TGCGCCAGCAGCCGAACTAGCGGGGGGGCTAACACAGATACGCAGTATTTT. It codes for CASSRTSGGANTDTQYF.

This clonotype turned up a few times. The chain combines TRBV5-1 with TRBJ1-1; D is ambiguous. V was trimmed by 2 bases and J by 1 base, leaving 9 bases between them. There are 14 residues in the CDR3. CDR1 SGHRS and CDR2 YFSETQ come from the germline V gene. The CDR3 spells CASSLDPQNTEAFF. The CDR3 nucleotides read TGCGCCAGCAGCTTAGACCCTCAGAACACTGAAGCTTTCTTT.

This clonotype was counted ten times or more. The chain's CDR3 is CASSEGGYGYTF. In DNA, the CDR3 is TGTGCCAGCAGTGAGGGGGGATATGGCTACACCTTC. This chain uses TRBV18 with TRBJ1-2; possibly TRBD1 for D (6 bases). The CDR3 sequence is 12 residues long. The V end was cut by 8 bases, the J end by 5 bases, with 12 bases between. Germline-derived CDR1 and CDR2 are KGHSH and LQKENI.

This clonotype was seen only a few times. V is TRBV4-3 and J is TRBJ2-3; maybe TRBD2 (7 bases). V lost 3 bases, J lost 1 base, and 20 bases lay in between. This CDR3 has 18 amino acids. CDR1 LGHNA and CDR2 YSLEER come from the germline V gene. The CDR3 protein is CASSQTLGRGEGTDTQYF. As DNA, the CDR3 is TGCGCCAGCAGCCAGACCTTGGGGAGGGGGGAAGGCACAGATACGCAGTATTTT.

The gene calls are TRBV6-5 and TRBJ2-7, with D possibly matching TRBD1 (6 bases). Per the germline V gene, CDR1 is MNHEY and CDR2 is SVGAGI. The V and J ends lost 5 bases and 2 bases respectively, with 13 bases between them. There are 14 residues in the CDR3. The CDR3 loop reads CASSSLRTAYEQYF. In DNA, the CDR3 is TGTGCCAGCAGTAGCCTCAGGACAGCCTACGAGCAGTACTTC.